Listed below are T cell receptor beta chains from one sample, sequenced in a study of graft-versus-host responses after intestinal transplantation. Profiling relied on immunoSEQ multiplex PCR, and the TCRdb table lists in-frame clones only, not all of them. Of around 93,000 clones listed, 75% to 95% were seen once; the top ten hold around 6%. The antigens for these receptors are not known. Sequenced here: unstimulated CD8+ T cells sorted from spleen or lymph node cells, sampled before intestinal transplant. All receptors derive from a human donor who received an intestinal transplant. Each CDR3 is given without its conserved first and last residue.

V	J	CDR3
TRBV6-5	TRBJ1-3	ASSTGTGSGNTIY
TRBV2	TRBJ2-7	ASGDRGWEQY
TRBV30	TRBJ1-6	AWSVQGSLVH
TRBV7-9	TRBJ1-1	ASSFVGADTEAF
TRBV6-5	TRBJ2-7	ASSYVGQGANYEQY
TRBV27	TRBJ2-3	ASSSGVGGTDTQY
TRBV10-1	TRBJ1-3	ASRGQPEWCSGSGNTIY
TRBV21-1	TRBJ1-1	ASSTRRGPGSTEAF
TRBV11-2	TRBJ2-7	ASSFTRAEQY
TRBV7-2	TRBJ2-4	ASSRLAKNIQY